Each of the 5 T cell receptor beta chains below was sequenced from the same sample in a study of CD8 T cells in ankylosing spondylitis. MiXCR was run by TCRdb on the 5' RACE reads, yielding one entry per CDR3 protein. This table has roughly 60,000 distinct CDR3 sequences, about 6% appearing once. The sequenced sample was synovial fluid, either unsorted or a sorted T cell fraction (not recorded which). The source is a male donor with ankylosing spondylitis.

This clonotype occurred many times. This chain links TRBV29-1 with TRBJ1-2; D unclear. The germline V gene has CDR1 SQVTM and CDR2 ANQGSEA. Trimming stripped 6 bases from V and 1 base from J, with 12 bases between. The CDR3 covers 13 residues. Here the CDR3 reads CSVDLADNYGYTF. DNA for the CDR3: TGCAGCGTCGACCTAGCTGATAACTATGGCTACACCTTC.

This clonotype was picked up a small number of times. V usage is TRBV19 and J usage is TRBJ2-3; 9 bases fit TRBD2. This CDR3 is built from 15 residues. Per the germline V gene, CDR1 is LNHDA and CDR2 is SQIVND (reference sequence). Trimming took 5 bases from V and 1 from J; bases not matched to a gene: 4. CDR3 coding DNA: TGTGCCAGTAGTTCAAGGACTAGCGGCACAGATACGCAGTATTTT. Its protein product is CASSSRTSGTDTQYF. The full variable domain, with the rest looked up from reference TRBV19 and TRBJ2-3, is DGGITQSPKYLFRKEGQNVTLSCEQNLNHDAMYWYRQDPGQGLRLIYYSQIVNDFQKGDIAEGYSVSREKKESFPLTVTSAQKNPTAFYLCASSSRTSGTDTQYFGPGTRLTVL.

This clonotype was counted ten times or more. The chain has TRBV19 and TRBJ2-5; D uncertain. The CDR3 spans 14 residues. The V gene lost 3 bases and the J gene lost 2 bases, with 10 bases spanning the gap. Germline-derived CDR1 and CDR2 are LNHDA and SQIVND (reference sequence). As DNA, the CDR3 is TGTGCCAGTAGTATGGTGGGTCTTCAAGAGACCCAGTACTTC. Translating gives CASSMVGLQETQYF.

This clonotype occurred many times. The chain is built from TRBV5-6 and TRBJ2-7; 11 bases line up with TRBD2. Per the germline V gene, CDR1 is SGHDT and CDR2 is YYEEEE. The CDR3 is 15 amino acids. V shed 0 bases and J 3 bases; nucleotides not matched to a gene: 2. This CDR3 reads CASSLGLAGGYEQYF. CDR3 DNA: TGTGCCAGCAGCTTGGGGCTAGCGGGAGGCTACGAGCAGTACTTC.

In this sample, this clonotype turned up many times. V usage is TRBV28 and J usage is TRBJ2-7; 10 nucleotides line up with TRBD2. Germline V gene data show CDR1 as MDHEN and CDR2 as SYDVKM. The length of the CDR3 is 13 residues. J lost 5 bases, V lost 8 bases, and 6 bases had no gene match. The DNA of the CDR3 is TGTGCCAGCCGTCCTAGCGGGAGAGACGAGCAGTACTTC. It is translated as CASRPSGRDEQYF.